This T cell receptor (beta chain) was identified in a study of blood T cells in healthy people across ages. Study as a whole: About one barcoded beta molecule per two T cells was captured by template switching. Broader study findings: Relative to aged donors, long-lived donors carried more naive CD4+ cells and displayed higher diversity.

The CDR3 spans 16 residues. Germline V gene lookup returns CDR1 MNHNS and CDR2 SASEGT. With 7 bases removed from V and 8 bases from J, the gap between germline ends came to 23 bases. Details on this clonotype: Antigen unknown.

PCR was performed a second time for about 6 to 11 cycles using a sample-barcoded 5' primer and a J-beta primer mix. The template-switch adaptor, which had 12 random nucleotides, put a tag on each cDNA molecule. A single record per CDR3 protein comes from TCRdb applying MiXCR to the 5' RACE reads. The table lists about 1.1 million distinct CDR3 sequences, roughly two fifths of them singletons. This TCR derives from a man between 18 and 35 years old in good health. Input material: blood. This chain joins TRBV6-1 and TRBJ1-4; D unclear. CDR3 amino acids: CASTLTPTSGMEKLFF. The CDR3 coding sequence is TGTGCCAGCACATTGACCCCGACGTCGGGCATGGAAAAACTGTTTTTT.